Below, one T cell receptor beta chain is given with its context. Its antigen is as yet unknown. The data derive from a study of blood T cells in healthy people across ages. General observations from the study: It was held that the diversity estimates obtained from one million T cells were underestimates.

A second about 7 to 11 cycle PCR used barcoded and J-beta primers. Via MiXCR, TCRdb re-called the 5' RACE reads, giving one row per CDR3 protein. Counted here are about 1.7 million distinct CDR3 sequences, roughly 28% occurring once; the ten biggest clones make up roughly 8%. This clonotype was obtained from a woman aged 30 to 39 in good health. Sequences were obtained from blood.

The CDR3 DNA follows: TGTGCCAGCAGTTTAGGTGGCAGGGGGCATGGCTACACCTTC. Translation: CASSLGGRGHGYTF. The rearrangement joins TRBV27 to TRBJ1-2; 8 bases are a match to TRBD1. The CDR3 has 14 residues. From germline, CDR1 is MNHEY and CDR2 SMNVEV (reference sequence). Trimming cost V 2 bases and J 6 bases; bases outside gene matches: 5.